This T cell receptor (beta chain) was captured by sequencing in a study of CXCR3-negative and CXCR3-positive naive CD8 T cells (dated by TCRdb to about 2019). Context from the whole study: In total, 130 million to 150 million TRB reads were obtained, which works out to roughly 1.5 +/- 0.3 million reads per library. The diversity and physicochemical repertoire analyses included approximately ten donors pooled from two independent experiments. Naive subsets from several donors and memory cells from 3 donors were included in the TRBV-TRBJ cluster analysis. Study-level results and caveats: Surface CD5, linked to self-reactivity in mice, was comparable between naive subsets; TCR interaction strength was therefore also inferred from TRB CDR3 physicochemical properties. Repertoire diversity was comparably high in both naive subsets but much lower in memory CD8+ T cells. CXCR3 expression partially decreased after cryopreservation, so most assays used freshly isolated PBMCs. Similar TRBV-TRBJ usage was shown by naive CXCR3-negative and CXCR3-positive cells from the same donor, whereas distinct patterns were shown by memory cells.

The CDR1 and CDR2 encoded by the germline V gene are SGHTA and FQGTGA. From its cysteine to its phenylalanine, the CDR3 spans 17 amino acids. No DNA was logged. Each CD8+ T cell subset was flow-sorted in triplicate, with over 250,000 cells per subset placed directly into RLT lysis buffer. Peripheral blood mononuclear cells were isolated from buffy coats using standard density gradient centrifugation. Total RNA was extracted from sorted cells using an RNeasy Mini Kit. For sequencing, a NextSeq 550 was employed. The Human TCR Profiling Kit (MiLaboratory) was used to make UMI-labeled 5' RACE TRB cDNA libraries. cDNA synthesis used the entire amount of extracted RNA, and PCR amplification then used the entire amount of cDNA produced. The libraries were made side by side, with each library going through the same number of PCR cycles. The published analysis was carried out like this. With a minimum of two reads required per UMI, MIGEC and MiXCR pulled out about 50,000 +/- 10,000 unique UMI-labeled TRB cDNA molecules from each library. Each library averaged about 37,000 +/- 9,700 functional in-frame TRB CDR3 nucleotide clonotypes without stop codons. After each sample was downsampled to 5000 UMI-labeled TRB molecules, VDJtools was used to calculate diversity metrics such as normalized Shannon-Wiener and Chao1. VDJtools was used to calculate clonotype-size-weighted physicochemical properties of the central five CDR3 residues, namely interaction energy, strength, volume and Kidera factor 4. TCRdb reprocessed the reads, reporting each CDR3 protein sequence once and no DNA. In this record, the V and J calls reflect TCRdb's handling and not the investigators' own analysis. The sample's clone listing holds some 56,000 distinct CDR3 sequences. The biggest ten clones account for more than 20% of the sample.

On this clonotype: There is no known antigen for this receptor.

Recombination linked TRBV7-3 to TRBJ2-6. The sequence was obtained from a human donor in good health. Some clones in this sample may be carry-over from other donors' samples. The sample comprised memory CD8+ T cells from blood. What the cell subset or site label conveys for this sample: conventional CD8+ memory T cells (TMEM), sorted as controls. The CDR3 reads as follows: CASSLTVSGSGANVLTF.